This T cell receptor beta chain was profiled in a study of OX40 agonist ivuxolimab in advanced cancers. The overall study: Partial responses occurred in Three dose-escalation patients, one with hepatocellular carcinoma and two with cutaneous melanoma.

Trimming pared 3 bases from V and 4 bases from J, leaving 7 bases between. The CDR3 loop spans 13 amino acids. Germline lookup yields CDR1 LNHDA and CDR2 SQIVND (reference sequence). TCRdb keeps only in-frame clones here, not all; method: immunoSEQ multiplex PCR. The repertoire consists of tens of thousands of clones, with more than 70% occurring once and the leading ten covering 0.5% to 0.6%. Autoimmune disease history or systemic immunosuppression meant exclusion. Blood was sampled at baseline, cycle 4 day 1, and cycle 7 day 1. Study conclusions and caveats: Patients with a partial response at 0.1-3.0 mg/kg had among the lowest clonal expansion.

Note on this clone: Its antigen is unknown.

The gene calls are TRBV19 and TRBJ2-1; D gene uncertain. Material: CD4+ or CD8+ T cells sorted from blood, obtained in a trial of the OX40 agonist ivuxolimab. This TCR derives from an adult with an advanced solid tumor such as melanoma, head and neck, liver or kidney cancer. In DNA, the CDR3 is TGTGCCAGTAGTATGGCGGAATACAATGAGCAGTTCTTC. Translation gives CASSMAEYNEQFF. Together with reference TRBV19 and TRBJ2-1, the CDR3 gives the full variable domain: DGGITQSPKYLFRKEGQNVTLSCEQNLNHDAMYWYRQDPGQGLRLIYYSQIVNDFQKGDIAEGYSVSREKKESFPLTVTSAQKNPTAFYLCASSMAEYNEQFFGPGTRLTVL.